This T cell receptor beta chain was captured in a study of response to subunit inactivated influenza vaccine. The study's findings and limits: Researchers suggested that each seasonal influenza vaccination recruits few new T cells.

TCRdb re-called the RT-PCR reads through MiXCR, storing one row per CDR3 protein. Of 150,000 to 200,000 distinct CDR3 sequences in the sample, nearly 9.5% were seen once. Remarks on this clonotype: Antigen specificity is unknown.

V was shortened by 3 bases and J by 2 bases, with 16 bases between the two germline ends. The germline V gene encodes CDR1 SGDLS and CDR2 YYNGEE. This CDR3 has 16 residues. The source was non-naive T cells sorted from PBMCs, collected on the day of vaccination. The receptor was derived from a man in his fifties or sixties who received an inactivated influenza vaccine. The chain combines TRBV9 with TRBJ2-3, with D tentatively TRBD2 (7 bases). DNA of the CDR3: TGTGCCAGCAGCGCAGAAGCGGGACAAGACACAGATACGCAGTATTTT. Translating gives CASSAEAGQDTDTQYF.